One and the same sample provided the 21 T cell receptor beta chains below, sequenced in a study of cytomegalovirus exposure and HLA in healthy donors. It was with 60 Vbeta and 13 Jbeta primers that the PCR ran. Sequenced by immunoSEQ multiplex PCR; TCRdb stores in-frame clones only, minus some. In the table there are over 70,000 clones, 80% of which are singletons. The sequenced sample was PBMCs. The receptors shown here come from a man aged 50-59 years in good health and CMV-seropositive.

This sequence joins TRBV10-3 and TRBJ2-7; tentative D call: TRBD1 (5 bases). The CDR3 consists of 13 residues. CDR1 and CDR2 (germline): ENHRY, SYGVKD. Deletions cut 4 bases from V and 3 bases from J, with 10 bases between. CDR3 residues: CAISVGRDYEQYF. CDR3 DNA sequence: TGTGCCATCAGTGTCGGCAGGGACTACGAGCAGTACTTC.

As for this clone: A junction end diverges from the germline sequence, so it may reflect a read error. This chain connects TRBV7-9 to TRBJ2-6, with no clear D. The CDR3 spans 15 residues. Per the germline V gene, CDR1 is SEHNR and CDR2 is FQNEAQ (reference sequence). Here the CDR3 DNA reads TGTTCCAGCAGCCCTGCCTACTCTGGGGCCAACGTCCTGACTTTC. Its protein is CSSSPAYSGANVLTF.

The genes are TRBV29-1 and TRBJ2-5; D is possibly TRBD2 (5 bases). This CDR3 has 15 amino acids. The V end lost 6 bases, the J end lost 1 base, and 18 bases lay between the germline ends. The germline gives CDR1 SQVTM, CDR2 ANQGSEA. CDR3 nucleotides: TGCAGCGTGGCCCCGGGATCGAAGGTCCAAGAGACCCAGTACTTC. It translates to CSVAPGSKVQETQYF.

With regard to this clone: One end of the junction does not line up with germline, which may come from a read error. Other nucleotide sequences in the sample specify the same CDR3. The V and J genes are TRBV6-1 and TRBJ1-1; 9 nucleotides align to TRBD1. This CDR3 spans 15 amino acids. Germline V gene lookup returns CDR1 MNHNS and CDR2 SASEGT. The CDR3 here is CASSEVTGGITEAFF. The DNA of the CDR3 is TGTGCCAGCAGTGAAGTAACAGGGGGCATCACTGAGGCTTTCTTT.

This clone has a single count. The J gene is TRBJ2-2, the V gene TRBV7-8, with D unclear. Germline CDR1 SGHVS, CDR2 FQNEAQ. This CDR3 spans 11 amino acids. Trimming removed 5 bases at V and 5 bases at J, with 3 bases between. The CDR3 nucleotides are TGTGCCAGCAGCCAGACCGGGGAGCTGTTTTTT. Protein: CASSQTGELFF.

On this clone itself: Other DNA sequences in the sample encode the same CDR3. The V call is TRBV11-2, the J call TRBJ2-1, with 7 bases aligning to TRBD2. This CDR3 spans 14 amino acids. V trimming: 1 base; J trimming: 6 bases; junction bases outside the gene matches: 3. Germline CDR1 is SGHAT and CDR2 is FQNNGV. The CDR3 sequence: CASSLGGSSNEQFF. Written as DNA, the CDR3 is TGTGCCAGCAGCTTAGGCGGGAGTTCCAATGAGCAGTTCTTC.

The CDR3 protein is CASSRGQGAYTEAFF. The CDR3 DNA sequence: TGTGCCAGCTCACGGGGACAGGGGGCTTATACTGAAGCTTTCTTT. This chain joins TRBV18 and TRBJ1-1, with 12 nucleotides matching TRBD1. V gave up 4 bases and J gave up 5 bases; unmatched junction bases: 5. Germline assignment: CDR1 KGHSH and CDR2 LQKENI. The CDR3 is 15 amino acids.

The V and J genes are TRBV7-8 and TRBJ1-3; D is perhaps TRBD1 (5 bases). Trimming pared 5 bases from V and 0 bases from J, leaving 23 bases between. The germline CDR1 and CDR2 sequences are SGHVS and FQNEAQ. CDR3 length equals 19 residues. The CDR3 loop reads CASSRKSRDSLNSGNTIYF. Here the CDR3 DNA reads TGTGCCAGCAGCCGAAAATCCCGGGACTCCTTAAACTCTGGAAACACCATATATTTT.

V is TRBV19 and J is TRBJ2-7, with a weak D call TRBD2 (7 bases). Looked up from germline, CDR1 is LNHDA and CDR2 is SQIVND (reference sequence). V lost 3 bases and J 5 bases, leaving 14 bases between the germline ends. CDR3 length: 14 residues. CDR3 coding DNA: TGTGCCAGTAGTATCCGGGGGGCCCTCCACGAGCAGTACTTC. Its translation: CASSIRGALHEQYF.

The V gene is TRBV18, the J gene TRBJ1-5; weak D call: TRBD1 (5 bases). The length of the CDR3 is 16 residues. Germline CDR1 reads KGHSH; CDR2 reads LQKENI. Trimming shortened V by 3 bases and J by 5 bases, and 17 bases separated the two germline ends. The CDR3 nucleotides read TGTGCCAGCTCACCGGGGCAGGGACTCGGTGATCAGCCCCAGCATTTT. This encodes CASSPGQGLGDQPQHF.

This sequence joins TRBV30 and TRBJ2-1; 9 nucleotides match TRBD1. The CDR3 extends over 14 amino acids. The J segment lost 5 bases and the V segment lost 3 bases, leaving 5 bases of the junction unmatched. Germline-derived CDR1 and CDR2 are GTSNPN and SVGIG (reference sequence). The CDR3 protein is CAWSGDRAHNEQFF. Written as DNA, the CDR3 is TGTGCCTGGAGCGGGGACAGGGCCCACAATGAGCAGTTCTTC.

The count of this clone is one. This sequence joins TRBV5-4 and TRBJ1-5; 10 bases are shared with TRBD1. Trimming took 4 bases from V and 2 from J; bases not matched to a gene: 9. Germline assignment: CDR1 SGHNT and CDR2 YYREEE (reference sequence). The CDR3 is 17 amino acids. CDR3 residues: CASSRGGTGEGNQPQHF. The CDR3 coding sequence is TGTGCCAGCAGCCGGGGGGGGACAGGGGAAGGCAATCAGCCCCAGCATTTT.

The chain links TRBV30 to TRBJ1-2; TRBD1 aligns across 7 bases. The CDR3 has 10 residues. Germline CDR1 reads GTSNPN; CDR2 reads SVGIG (reference sequence). V was pared by 5 bases and J by 10 bases, with 4 bases of the junction left unmatched. Written as DNA, the CDR3 is TGTGCCTGGGGACAGGTCGTCTACACCTTC. Amino acids: CAWGQVVYTF.

The chain uses TRBV7-2 and TRBJ1-5; 8 bases map to TRBD1. CDR1 is SGHTA and CDR2 is FQGNSA in the germline V gene. This CDR3 has 15 amino acids. V shed 5 bases and J 5 bases; nucleotides not matched to a gene: 8. CDR3 amino acids: CASSPRTGRDQPQHF. CDR3 sequence (DNA): TGTGCCAGCAGCCCTCGGACAGGGCGTGATCAGCCCCAGCATTTT.

J is TRBJ2-7 and V is TRBV5-6, with 7 bases matching TRBD1. J was trimmed by 7 bases and V by 3 bases; bases with no gene match: 7. This CDR3 has 13 residues. Looked up from germline, CDR1 is SGHDT and CDR2 is YYEEEE. This CDR3 is CASSYRQGWEQYF. CDR3 nucleotide sequence: TGTGCCAGCAGCTACCGACAGGGATGGGAGCAGTACTTC.

The CDR3 is CASSPGQNQPQHF. CDR3 nucleotides: TGTGCCAGCAGCCCAGGACAGAATCAGCCCCAGCATTTT. The chain has TRBV2 and TRBJ1-5, with a tentative D call TRBD1 (6 bases). Germline V CDR1 and CDR2: SNHLY, FYNNEI. V lost 6 bases to trimming and J lost 4 bases, with 10 bases between them. This CDR3 is built from 13 residues.

Notes on this clone: A read error may produce the germline difference seen at one junction end. The chain is built from TRBV5-1 and TRBJ2-6, with D perhaps TRBD1 (5 bases). The germline V gene encodes CDR1 SGHRS and CDR2 YFSETQ. This CDR3 spans 15 amino acids. The CDR3 is CASGFGDPGANGLTF. The CDR3 bases are TGCGCCAGCGGATTCGGCGATCCTGGGGCCAACGGCCTGACTTTC.

To note about this clone: Sequence at one end of the junction differs from germline and may be a read error. This chain uses TRBV7-9 with TRBJ2-7; D is perhaps TRBD2 (6 bases). This CDR3 contains 16 residues. CDR1 is SEHNR and CDR2 is FQNEAQ in the germline V gene (reference sequence). CDR3 in DNA: TGTTCCAGCAGGCTATCCATTAGCGGAAGCTCCTACGAGCAGTACTTC. Translation gives CSSRLSISGSSYEQYF.

This clone was seen more than once but under ten times. This sequence joins TRBV19 and TRBJ1-3; TRBD1 matches 10 bases. This CDR3 has 18 amino acids. Germline trimming cut 3 bases from V and 0 bases from J; bases unmatched to any gene: 8. Germline loops: CDR1 LNHDA, CDR2 SQIVND (reference sequence). CDR3 protein: CASSIGTGDFFSGNTIYF. The CDR3 nucleotides are TGTGCCAGTAGTATCGGGACAGGGGACTTTTTCTCTGGAAACACCATATATTTT.

V and J are TRBV7-9 and TRBJ2-1; D gene uncertain. The V gene lost 7 bases and the J gene lost 0 bases, with 10 bases spanning the gap. Germline-derived CDR1 and CDR2 are SEHNR and FQNEAQ (reference sequence). This CDR3 is built from 14 residues. The CDR3: CASNLASSYNEQFF. DNA for the CDR3: TGTGCCAGCAACCTTGCCAGCTCCTACAATGAGCAGTTCTTC.

The chain has TRBV5-1 and TRBJ2-7, with D possibly being TRBD2 (5 bases). CDR3 length equals 13 residues. CDR1 SGHRS and CDR2 YFSETQ come from the germline V gene. V gave up 1 base and J gave up 4 bases, with 9 bases separating them. The CDR3 DNA reads TGCGCCAGCAGCTTGCGGGGTGGATACGAGCAGTACTTC. Amino acid sequence: CASSLRGGYEQYF.